A single sample is the source of the 5 T cell receptor beta chains below, sequenced in a study of T-cell memory formation after mild COVID-19 (dated by TCRdb to about 2021). Library preparation used 5' RACE. TCRdb records Illumina NovaSeq 6000 as the sequencer. TCRdb reanalyzed the raw reads on its own, using fastp at Q25 for trimming and MiXCR for clone calling, and kept in-frame beta chains. Duplicate CDR3 protein sequences are folded into a single record with the most common DNA and genes. This sample holds around 500,000 distinct CDR3 sequences; 15% to 20% were observed only once. More than 9% of the sample lies in the top ten. Sequencing input: PBMCs or a T cell subset sorted from them (not recorded which). These receptor sequences come from an adult woman who had mild COVID-19 (a few samples of this study predate the infection). The sample titles of this study are shuffled in the database, so cell type and time point are left out; the donor was told from shared clones.

This clonotype has a handful of counts. In nucleotides, the CDR3 is TGTGCCAGCAGCAGGGGCCCGGCGGAGACCCAGTACTTC. This translates into CASSRGPAETQYF. This rearrangement joins TRBV7-6 to TRBJ2-5, with a possible D match to TRBD1 (5 bases). V was trimmed by 5 bases and J by 5 bases, leaving 12 bases between them. The CDR3 is 13 residues long. CDR1 and CDR2 from the germline V gene are SGHVS and FNYEAQ.

For the CDR3, the DNA is TGTGCCAGCAGTTACTCAGGGAGCACTGAAGCTTTCTTT. Protein product: CASSYSGSTEAFF. The rearrangement links TRBV6-5 to TRBJ1-1; D unclear. Trimming pared 0 bases from V and 4 bases from J, leaving 6 bases between. Per germline, CDR1 MNHEY and CDR2 SVGAGI. The CDR3 consists of 13 residues.

The chain recombines TRBV9 with TRBJ1-5, with D possibly matching TRBD1 (5 bases). CDR1 is SGDLS, CDR2 YYNGEE, per germline. V dropped 3 bases and J dropped 9 bases, with 10 bases sitting between them. CDR3 size: 12 residues. The CDR3 loop reads CASSAGAGPQHF. The CDR3 DNA sequence: TGTGCCAGCAGCGCCGGGGCGGGGCCCCAGCATTTT.

J is TRBJ2-2 and V is TRBV19; either TRBD1 or TRBD2 may supply D (5 bases each). Per the germline V gene, CDR1 is LNHDA and CDR2 is SQIVND (reference sequence). This CDR3 spans 16 amino acids. With 5 bases removed from V and 1 base from J, the gap between germline ends came to 14 bases. The CDR3 sequence is CASSATGTMNTGELFF. The CDR3 nucleotides are TGTGCCAGTAGTGCAACCGGGACGATGAACACCGGGGAGCTGTTTTTT.

This clonotype was seen more than once but under ten times. V gene TRBV5-1 combines with J gene TRBJ1-5; D is perhaps TRBD1 (5 bases). This CDR3 has 15 residues. Between the trimmed V and J ends, which lost 4 bases and 4 bases, there was a span of 15 bases. The germline V gene has CDR1 SGHRS and CDR2 YFSETQ. The CDR3 DNA follows: TGCGCCAGCAGCGTAACAGGTGGAAGAAATCAGCCCCAGCATTTT. Its translation is CASSVTGGRNQPQHF.